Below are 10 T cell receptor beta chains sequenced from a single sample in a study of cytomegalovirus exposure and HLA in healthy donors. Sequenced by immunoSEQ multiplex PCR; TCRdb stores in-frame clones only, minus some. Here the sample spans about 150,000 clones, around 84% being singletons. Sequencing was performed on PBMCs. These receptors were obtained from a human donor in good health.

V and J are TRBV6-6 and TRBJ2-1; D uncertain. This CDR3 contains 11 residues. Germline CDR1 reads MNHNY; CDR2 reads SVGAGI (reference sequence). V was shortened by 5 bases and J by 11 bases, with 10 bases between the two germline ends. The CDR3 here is CASSADLKQFF. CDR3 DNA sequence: TGTGCCAGCAGTGCCGACTTGAAGCAGTTCTTC.

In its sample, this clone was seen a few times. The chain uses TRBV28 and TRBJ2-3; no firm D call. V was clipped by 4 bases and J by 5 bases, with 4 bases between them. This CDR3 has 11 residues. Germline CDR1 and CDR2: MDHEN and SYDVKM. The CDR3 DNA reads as TGTGCCAGCAGTTCCTTAGATACGCAGTATTTT. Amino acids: CASSSLDTQYF.

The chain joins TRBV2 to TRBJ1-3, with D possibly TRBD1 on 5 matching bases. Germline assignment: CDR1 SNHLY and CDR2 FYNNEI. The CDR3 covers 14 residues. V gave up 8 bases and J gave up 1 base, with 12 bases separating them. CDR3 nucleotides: TGTGCCAGCTGGGGGGACTGGTCTGGAAACACCATATATTTT. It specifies CASWGDWSGNTIYF.

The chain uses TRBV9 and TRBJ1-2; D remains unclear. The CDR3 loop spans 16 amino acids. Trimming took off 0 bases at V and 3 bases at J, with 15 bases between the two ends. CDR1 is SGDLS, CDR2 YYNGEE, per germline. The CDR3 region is CASSVAPEVRYYGYTF. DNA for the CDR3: TGTGCCAGCAGCGTAGCACCCGAAGTCAGGTACTATGGCTACACCTTC. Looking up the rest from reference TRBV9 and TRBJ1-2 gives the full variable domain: DSGVTQTPKHLITATGQRVTLRCSPRSGDLSVYWYQQSLDQGLQFLIQYYNGEERAKGNILERFSAQQFPDLHSELNLSSLELGDSALYFCASSVAPEVRYYGYTFGSGTRLTVV.

The CDR3 region is CASSLSGGPTEQFF. The CDR3, as DNA: TGTGCCAGCAGCTTGTCGGGAGGGCCTACTGAGCAGTTCTTC. V is TRBV7-2 and J is TRBJ2-1; 8 bases line up with TRBD2. Germline V gene sequence: CDR1 SGHTA, CDR2 FQGNSA. V gave up 3 bases and J gave up 9 bases; unmatched junction bases: 7. CDR3 length: 14 residues.

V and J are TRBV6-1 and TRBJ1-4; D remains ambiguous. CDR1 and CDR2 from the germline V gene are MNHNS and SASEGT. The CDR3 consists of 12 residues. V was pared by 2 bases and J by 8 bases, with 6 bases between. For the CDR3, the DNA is TGTGCCAGCAGTGAACTCAGGGAAAAACTGTTTTTT. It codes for CASSELREKLFF.

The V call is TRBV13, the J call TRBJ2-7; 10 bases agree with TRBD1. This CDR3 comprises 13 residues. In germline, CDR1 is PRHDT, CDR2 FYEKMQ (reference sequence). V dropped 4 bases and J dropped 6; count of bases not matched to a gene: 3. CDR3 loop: CASSSGQGGEQYF. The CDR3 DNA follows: TGTGCCAGCAGCTCCGGACAGGGGGGCGAGCAGTACTTC.

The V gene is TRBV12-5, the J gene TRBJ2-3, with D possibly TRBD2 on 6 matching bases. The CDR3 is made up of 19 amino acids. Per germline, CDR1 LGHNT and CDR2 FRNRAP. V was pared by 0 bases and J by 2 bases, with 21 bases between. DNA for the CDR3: TGTGCTAGTGGTTTGGTACTGCGGGGACTGTTATTTTACACAGATACGCAGTATTTT. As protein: CASGLVLRGLLFYTDTQYF.

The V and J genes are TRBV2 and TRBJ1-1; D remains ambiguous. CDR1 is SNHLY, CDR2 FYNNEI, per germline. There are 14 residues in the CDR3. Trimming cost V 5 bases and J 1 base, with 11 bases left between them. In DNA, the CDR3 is TGTGCCAGCAGTACTTTCGTCCAGAACACTGAAGCTTTCTTT. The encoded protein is CASSTFVQNTEAFF.

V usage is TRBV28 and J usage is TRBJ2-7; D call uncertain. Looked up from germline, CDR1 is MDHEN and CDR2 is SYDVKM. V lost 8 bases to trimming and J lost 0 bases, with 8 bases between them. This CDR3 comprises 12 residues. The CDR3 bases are TGTGCCAGCGCGGTAAACTCCTACGAGCAGTACTTC. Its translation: CASAVNSYEQYF.